This TCR beta chain was obtained from a study of control samples from healthy donors and cancer patients. TCRdb's table, derived via immunoSEQ multiplex PCR, lists solely in-frame clones and lacks some. The sample lists 130,000 or so clones, around 92% occurring once. CDR3 size: 15 residues. Germline loops: CDR1 SGHRS, CDR2 YFSETQ. The V end lost 0 bases, the J end lost 0 bases, and 10 bases lay between the germline ends. The TCR sequence derives from a man aged 50 to 59 in good health. Material: blood. The chain combines TRBV5-1 with TRBJ2-7, with a possible D match to TRBD2 (6 bases). CDR3 in DNA: TGCGCCAGCAGCTTGGGTAGCGGAAGCTCCTACGAGCAGTACTTC. This codes for CASSLGSGSSYEQYF.